A single sample gave rise to the 25 T cell receptor beta chains below, sequenced in a study of graft-versus-host responses after intestinal transplantation. Only in-frame clones appear in the TCRdb table, and some are missing; sequencing was by immunoSEQ multiplex PCR. The repertoire includes 85,000 to 100,000 clones, 85% to 90% of them detected once, and around 0.1% sits in the top ten. The antigens these receptors bind are not known. This material consisted of unstimulated CD4+ T cells sorted from spleen or lymph node cells, taken before intestinal transplant. The source of these receptors is a human donor who received an intestinal transplant.

The chain's CDR3 is CASSSPFRGVGELHF. As DNA, the CDR3 is TGTGCCAGCAGTTCTCCTTTTCGGGGGGTCGGGGAGCTCCACTTT. The chain uses TRBV6-5 and TRBJ1-6; D possibly corresponds to TRBD1 (5 bases). The V end lost 4 bases, the J end lost 16 bases, and 23 bases lay between the germline ends. CDR3 length: 15 residues. CDR1 and CDR2 (germline): MNHEY, SVGAGI.

V and J are TRBV4-1 and TRBJ1-5; D remains unclear. Looked up from germline, CDR1 is MGHRA and CDR2 is YSYEKL. Trimming took off 0 bases at V and 6 bases at J, with 12 bases between the two ends. CDR3 length: 15 residues. CDR3 bases: TGCGCCAGCAGCCAAGATCTTACTCGGGGTCAGCCCCAGCATTTT. This translates into CASSQDLTRGQPQHF.

The chain couples TRBV16 to TRBJ1-1, with D tentatively TRBD1 (5 bases). Germline values: CDR1 KGHSY, CDR2 FQNENV. The CDR3 covers 15 residues. Trimming stripped 4 bases from V and 0 bases from J, with 12 bases between. The CDR3 sequence: CASSPQRQMNTEAFF. CDR3 DNA: TGTGCCAGCAGCCCACAAAGACAGATGAACACTGAAGCTTTCTTT.

This clone was recorded only once. The chain carries TRBV5-8 and TRBJ2-7; D is unclear. The length of the CDR3 is 12 residues. Germline CDR1 is SGHTS and CDR2 is YDEGEE. V was shortened by 0 bases and J by 6 bases, with 7 bases between the two germline ends. CDR3 region: CASSLAGSEQYF. DNA of the CDR3: TGTGCCAGCAGCTTGGCCGGTTCCGAGCAGTACTTC.

This clone showed up just a few times. The CDR3 DNA sequence: TGTGCCAGCAGTTACTTAGCGGGGGGGCGGAATGAGCAGTTCTTC. This gives the protein CASSYLAGGRNEQFF. The V call is TRBV6-6, the J call TRBJ2-1; 11 nucleotides agree with TRBD2. Germline V gives CDR1 MNHNY, CDR2 SVGAGI (reference sequence). The J segment lost 7 bases and the V segment lost 1 base, leaving 3 bases of the junction unmatched. The CDR3 is 15 residues long.

In its sample, this clone was seen a few times. The chain uses TRBV6-6 and TRBJ2-5, with D possibly matching TRBD2 (7 bases). Germline CDR1 MNHNY, CDR2 SVGAGI (reference sequence). The CDR3 length is 13 residues. With 6 bases removed from V and 4 bases from J, the gap between germline ends came to 12 bases. CDR3 sequence (DNA): TGTGCCAGCAGAGGGGGGGCCGGAGAGACCCAGTACTTC. It is translated as CASRGGAGETQYF.

J is TRBJ1-6 and V is TRBV7-8, with TRBD1 identical over 11 bases. CDR3 length: 16 residues. CDR1 is SGHVS, CDR2 FQNEAQ, per germline. The trim removed 3 bases at V and 6 bases at J, leaving 4 bases unmatched. The CDR3 DNA follows: TGTGCCAGCAGCTTCCAGGGGACAGGGGGTAATTCACCCCTCCACTTT. Translated: CASSFQGTGGNSPLHF.

The sample holds one count of this clone. The genes are TRBV9 and TRBJ2-3; 10 bases match TRBD2. V lost 6 bases, J lost 1 base, and 17 bases stayed unmatched. Germline V gene data show CDR1 as SGDLS and CDR2 as YYNGEE. This CDR3 comprises 19 residues. The DNA of the CDR3 is TGTGCCAGCACCCCCCGGCCGGGTAGCGGGGGGCGAGGCACAGATACGCAGTATTTT. Translated: CASTPRPGSGGRGTDTQYF.

The chain uses TRBV6-1 and TRBJ1-1; no definite D call. The CDR3 is made up of 11 amino acids. Germline V gene lookup returns CDR1 MNHNS and CDR2 SASEGT. Trimming shortened V by 8 bases and J by 13 bases, and 17 bases separated the two germline ends. The CDR3 bases are TGTGCCAGCCTCGGTCCCCGGAGGGTTTTCTTT. It is translated as CASLGPRRVFF.

J is TRBJ1-2 and V is TRBV6-1, with a tentative D call TRBD1 (5 bases). Germline CDR1 MNHNS, CDR2 SASEGT. Between the trimmed V and J ends, which lost 7 bases and 5 bases, there was a span of 17 bases. CDR3 size: 14 residues. The CDR3 loop reads CASTDGPSGYGYTF. The CDR3 DNA reads as TGTGCCAGCACTGATGGACCGTCAGGGTATGGCTACACCTTC.

The chain combines TRBV7-2 with TRBJ2-5; tentative D call: TRBD2 (6 bases). V was clipped by 5 bases and J by 1 base, with 14 bases between them. Germline-derived CDR1 and CDR2 are SGHTA and FQGNSA. This CDR3 has 15 amino acids. The CDR3 coding sequence is TGTGCCAGCAGCCCACGGACTAACCTCCAAGAGACCCAGTACTTC. Translated: CASSPRTNLQETQYF.

About this clone: This sample includes further DNA sequences coding for the same CDR3. The chain combines TRBV18 with TRBJ1-2, with 8 bases aligning to TRBD1. CDR3 length equals 14 residues. After removal of 6 bases from V and 4 bases from J, the junction contained 7 bases not matched to a gene. From germline, CDR1 is KGHSH and CDR2 LQKENI. The CDR3 loop reads CASSPGGEGYGYTF. The CDR3 nucleotides read TGTGCCAGCTCTCCAGGGGGCGAGGGCTATGGCTACACCTTC.

This sequence joins TRBV18 and TRBJ1-2; TRBD1 is a possible D gene (5 bases). The CDR3 contains 14 residues. Trimming stripped 3 bases from V and 0 bases from J, with 8 bases between. CDR1 and CDR2 from the germline V gene are KGHSH and LQKENI. CDR3: CASSPDTSNYGYTF. The CDR3 nucleotides read TGTGCCAGCTCACCGGACACCTCTAACTATGGCTACACCTTC.

The chain links TRBV2 to TRBJ1-2; 7 bases align to TRBD1. V lost 6 bases to trimming and J lost 4 bases; unmatched junction nucleotides: 14. The CDR3 runs to 16 residues. Germline V gene data show CDR1 as SNHLY and CDR2 as FYNNEI. CDR3 DNA sequence: TGTGCCAGCAGGGAGACAGGGAATCTGCCACTCTATGGCTACACCTTC. Translation: CASRETGNLPLYGYTF.

The chain uses TRBV7-3 and TRBJ2-5; 8 nucleotides align to TRBD1. Germline V gene data show CDR1 as SGHTA and CDR2 as FQGTGA. CDR3 length: 13 residues. The V segment lost 5 bases and the J segment 5 bases; nucleotides outside the gene matches: 4. The CDR3 protein is CASSTGGPETQYF. The CDR3 DNA is TGTGCCAGCAGCACAGGGGGGCCGGAGACCCAGTACTTC.

The V and J genes are TRBV10-3 and TRBJ2-5; D perhaps matches TRBD2 (5 bases). V was trimmed by 0 bases and J by 1 base, leaving 12 bases between them. This CDR3 is 16 amino acids long. Germline CDR1 is ENHRY and CDR2 is SYGVKD. The CDR3 here is CAISESGGLTQETQYF. For the CDR3, the DNA is TGTGCCATCAGTGAGTCGGGCGGGTTGACCCAAGAGACCCAGTACTTC.

The table lists this clone with a few counts. The chain recombines TRBV4-1 with TRBJ2-7, with 11 bases matching TRBD1. CDR3 length equals 15 residues. Looked up from germline, CDR1 is MGHRA and CDR2 is YSYEKL. V lost 1 base to trimming and J lost 6 bases; unmatched junction nucleotides: 5. The CDR3 coding sequence is TGCGCCAGCAGCCAAGCGGACAGGGGGCTCGGCGAGCAGTACTTC. Translated, it gives CASSQADRGLGEQYF.

V usage is TRBV9 and J usage is TRBJ2-7; the match to TRBD2 covers 7 bases. J lost 2 bases, V lost 4 bases, and 12 bases had no gene match. Germline lookup yields CDR1 SGDLS and CDR2 YYNGEE. The CDR3 is 16 amino acids. CDR3 amino acids: CASSRQWGGFPYEQYF. CDR3 in DNA: TGTGCCAGCAGCCGACAATGGGGGGGGTTTCCCTACGAGCAGTACTTC.

This chain joins TRBV5-1 and TRBJ2-1, with D perhaps matching TRBD1 (6 bases). The CDR3 length is 14 residues. V shed 8 bases and J shed 2 bases, with 14 bases lying between them. Germline V gene sequence: CDR1 SGHRS, CDR2 YFSETQ. The CDR3 protein is CASSGADAYNEQFF. The CDR3 coding sequence is TGCGCCAGTTCAGGGGCAGACGCCTACAATGAGCAGTTCTTC.

The chain is built from TRBV7-3 and TRBJ1-1; D gene unclear. Germline V gene data show CDR1 as SGHTA and CDR2 as FQGTGA. Trimming removed 1 base from V and 2 bases from J, with 5 bases in between. The CDR3 loop spans 13 amino acids. CDR3: CASSLSQNTEAFF. In DNA form, the CDR3 reads TGTGCCAGCAGCTTAAGTCAAAACACTGAAGCTTTCTTT. Drawing the rest from reference TRBV7-3 and TRBJ1-1, the complete variable domain is GAGVSQTPSNKVTEKGKYVELRCDPISGHTALYWYRQSLGQGPEFLIYFQGTGAADDSGLPNDRFFAVRPEGSVSTLKIQRTERGDSAVYLCASSLSQNTEAFFGQGTRLTVV.

The V call is TRBV6-5, the J call TRBJ2-2, with 11 bases that match TRBD2. Per the germline V gene, CDR1 is MNHEY and CDR2 is SVGAGI. This CDR3 is 15 amino acids long. The trim removed 6 bases at V and 6 bases at J, leaving 6 bases unmatched. CDR3 region: CASRSTSGASGELFF. The CDR3 DNA reads TGTGCCAGCAGATCGACTAGCGGGGCGTCCGGGGAGCTGTTTTTT.

This clone was counted once. The V call is TRBV11-3, the J call TRBJ2-5; 9 nucleotides agree with TRBD2. Trimming removed 5 bases from V and 4 bases from J; junction bases left unmatched: 2. CDR3 length: 13 amino acids. CDR1 SGHNT and CDR2 YENEEA come from the germline V gene. In DNA, the CDR3 is TGTGCCAGCAGCCCTAGCGGGGTAGAGACCCAGTACTTC. Its translation is CASSPSGVETQYF.

The rearrangement uses TRBV5-6 and TRBJ2-7; D possibly corresponds to TRBD1 (6 bases). V was clipped by 0 bases and J by 0 bases, with 10 bases between them. Germline values: CDR1 SGHDT, CDR2 YYEEEE. CDR3 length: 15 residues. DNA for the CDR3: TGTGCCAGCAGCTTGGTTAGACAGGCCTCCTACGAGCAGTACTTC. This sequence encodes CASSLVRQASYEQYF. Variable domain in full (rest from reference TRBV5-6 and TRBJ2-7): DAGVTQSPTHLIKTRGQQVTLRCSPKSGHDTVSWYQQALGQGPQFIFQYYEEEERQRGNFPDRFSGHQFPNYSSELNVNALLLGDSALYLCASSLVRQASYEQYFGPGTRLTVT.

This clone occurred a few times. The chain couples TRBV4-1 to TRBJ1-1, with a possible D match to TRBD1 (5 bases). Germline V lookup: CDR1 MGHRA, CDR2 YSYEKL. This CDR3 comprises 14 residues. V lost 3 bases and J 5 bases, leaving 13 bases between the germline ends. Here the CDR3 DNA reads TGCGCCAGCAGCCATGTCCAGGGTAGTACTGAAGCTTTCTTT. Protein: CASSHVQGSTEAFF.

The J gene is TRBJ1-1, the V gene TRBV5-1; 8 bases map to TRBD1. The CDR3 has 12 residues. Germline CDR1 reads SGHRS; CDR2 reads YFSETQ. The V and J ends lost 2 bases and 11 bases, in that order; junction bases with no gene match: 5. The DNA of the CDR3 is TGCGCCAGCAGCTTAACCGGACAGGGCGCTTTCTTT. Translating it yields CASSLTGQGAFF.